This T cell receptor (beta chain) was obtained from a study of vaccination and CD4 T cells after COVID-19. Broader study findings: Relatively few convalescent patients and no early post-infection timepoints were analyzed.

An Oncomine TCR Beta short-read assay was used to sequence the DNA from cultured CD4+ T cells. TCRdb recomputed calls from the PCR reads with MiXCR, one row per CDR3 protein. Found here are about 10,000 distinct CDR3 sequences, less than 50% of them singletons; the top ten hold 24%. Trimming stripped 1 base from V and 8 bases from J, with 17 bases between. This CDR3 has 14 residues. Germline CDR1 reads DFQATT; CDR2 reads SNEGSKA (reference sequence). Details on this clonotype: Its antigen is unidentified.

Treatment here: roughly 10-day PBMC culture with coronavirus spike peptide pools or control peptides (ViraFEST assay). Ahead of the COVID-19 pandemic (2011-2018), the CD4+ T cells of the unexposed donor were collected. ViraFEST stimulated the growth of antigen-specific T cells using peptide pools and subsequently profiled their TCRs by sequencing. Sequencing input: CD4+ T cells from blood, cultured in vitro. This clonotype was obtained from a human donor in good health. The chain uses TRBV20-1 and TRBJ1-2; no reliable D call. CDR3 sequence: CSARVAQTPQGYTF. The CDR3 nucleotides are TGCAGTGCTAGAGTTGCACAAACCCCTCAGGGCTACACCTTC.